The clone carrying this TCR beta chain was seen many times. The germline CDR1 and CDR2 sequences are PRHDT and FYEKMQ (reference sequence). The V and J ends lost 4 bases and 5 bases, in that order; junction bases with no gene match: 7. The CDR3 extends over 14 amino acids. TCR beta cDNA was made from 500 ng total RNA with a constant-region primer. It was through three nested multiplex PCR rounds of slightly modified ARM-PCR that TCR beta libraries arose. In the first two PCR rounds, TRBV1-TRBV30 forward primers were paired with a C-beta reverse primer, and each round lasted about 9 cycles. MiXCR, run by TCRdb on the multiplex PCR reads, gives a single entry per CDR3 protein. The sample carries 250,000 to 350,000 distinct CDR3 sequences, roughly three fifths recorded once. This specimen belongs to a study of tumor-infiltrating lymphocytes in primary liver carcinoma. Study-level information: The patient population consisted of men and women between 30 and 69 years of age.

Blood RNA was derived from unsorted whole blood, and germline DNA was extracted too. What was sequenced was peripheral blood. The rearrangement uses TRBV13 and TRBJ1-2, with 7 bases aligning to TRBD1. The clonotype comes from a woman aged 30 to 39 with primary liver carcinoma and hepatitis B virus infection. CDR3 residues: CASSSTTGRYGYTF. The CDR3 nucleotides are TGTGCCAGCAGCTCGACGACAGGGAGGTATGGCTACACCTTC.